This T cell receptor beta chain was observed in a study of blood T cells in healthy people across ages. Findings and caveats of the study: The study could not conclusively compare naive and antigen-experienced cells, given its unsorted PBMCs.

CDR3 size: 12 residues. Trimming cost V 6 bases and J 4 bases, with 13 bases left between them. From germline, CDR1 is DFQATT and CDR2 SNEGSKA (reference sequence). This clonotype has ten or more counts. Its antigen is undetermined. Sample-barcoded 5' priming and a J-beta primer mix drove a second PCR of about 7 to 12 cycles. Each CDR3 protein gets one entry after TCRdb re-called the 5' RACE reads with MiXCR. The sample includes hundreds of thousands of distinct CDR3 sequences, roughly 64% of them seen just once. The study recruited healthy Caucasian donors from Russia who were aged roughly 6 to 95. The clonotype comes from a man aged 30 to 39 in good health. The chain joins TRBV20-1 to TRBJ2-7, with D maybe TRBD1 (6 bases). The material sequenced was blood. CDR3 region: CSARQGQYEQYF. In nucleotides, the CDR3 is TGCAGTGCGCGGCAGGGGCAGTACGAGCAGTACTTC.